Shown below are 21 T cell receptor beta chains from a single sample sequenced in a study of T-cell reconstitution after alpha-beta-depleted transplantation in children. The library targeted TCRbeta and was prepared with unique molecular identifiers. TCRdb redid the calling of the PCR reads with MiXCR, one entry per CDR3 protein. The sample lists 500,000 to 750,000 distinct CDR3 sequences, 10% to 15% seen once, with around 2.2% in the top ten. Sequenced here: PBMCs, mostly from graft donor cells, sampled 360 days after TCRalphabeta/CD19-depleted stem cell transplant. The receptor source for this set is a male patient younger than 18 who had a stem cell transplant for acute myeloid leukemia, so the T cells may come from the graft donor.

In this sample, this clonotype turned up a few times. The chain uses TRBV25-1 and TRBJ1-2, with 9 bases that match TRBD1. CDR3 size: 14 residues. Germline-derived CDR1 and CDR2 are MGHDK and SYGVNS. Trimming at V came to 6 bases and at J to 1 base, leaving 3 bases not matched to a gene. The CDR3 region is CASRGTGINYGYTF. The CDR3 nucleotides read TGTGCCAGCAGGGGGACAGGGATTAACTATGGCTACACCTTC.

This clonotype appeared many times. The CDR3 DNA follows: TGTGCCATCAGTGAGCGCGGGGGATACACTGAAGCTTTCTTT. Encoded protein: CAISERGGYTEAFF. This chain joins TRBV10-3 and TRBJ1-1, with TRBD1 as a possible D gene (5 bases). Germline assignment: CDR1 ENHRY and CDR2 SYGVKD. CDR3 length: 14 amino acids. Trimming stripped 2 bases from V and 3 bases from J, with 10 bases between.

This sequence joins TRBV24-1 and TRBJ2-4, with 8 positions matching TRBD1. V lost 5 bases to trimming and J lost 0 bases; unmatched junction nucleotides: 14. CDR3 length: 19 amino acids. The V gene's germline CDR1 is KGHDR and CDR2 SFDVKD. The CDR3 protein is CATSGKDRDGGVAKNIQYF. As DNA, the CDR3 is TGTGCCACCAGTGGTAAGGACAGGGACGGGGGTGTAGCCAAAAACATTCAGTACTTC.

This clonotype appeared a few times. The chain uses TRBV6-2 or TRBV6-3 and TRBJ1-4; no firm D call. The germline CDR1 and CDR2 sequences are MNHEY and SVGEGT. V was trimmed by 7 bases and J by 0 bases, leaving 12 bases between them. The CDR3 is 15 amino acids. Written as DNA, the CDR3 is TGTGCCAGCACCTCCTCCCCAGCAACTAATGAAAAACTGTTTTTT. Translating it yields CASTSSPATNEKLFF.

This rearrangement joins TRBV7-6 to TRBJ2-7; 7 nucleotides align to TRBD1. CDR3 length equals 15 residues. The ends lost 5 bases at V and 3 bases at J; junction bases unmatched: 10. Germline CDR1 SGHVS, CDR2 FNYEAQ. The CDR3 DNA reads TGTGCCAGCAGCCCCCTGGGCCGGGACAGCTACGAGCAGTACTTC. This sequence encodes CASSPLGRDSYEQYF.

The rearrangement uses TRBV7-9 and TRBJ1-6; TRBD1 is a possible D gene (5 bases). Deletions cut 5 bases from V and 5 bases from J, with 13 bases between. Germline V gives CDR1 SEHNR, CDR2 FQNEAQ (reference sequence). The CDR3 has 15 residues. CDR3 DNA: TGTGCCAGCAGCGTCCGGGACGGAGATAATTCACCCCTCCACTTT. This gives the protein CASSVRDGDNSPLHF.

The chain couples TRBV4-3 to TRBJ2-7, with TRBD2 matching 12 bases. The V and J ends lost 4 bases and 2 bases, in that order; junction bases with no gene match: 12. The CDR3 is 18 amino acids. Germline-derived CDR1 and CDR2 are LGHNA and YSLEER. The CDR3 loop reads CASSRQGTGLAGPYEQYF. CDR3 DNA sequence: TGCGCCAGCAGCCGACAGGGAACCGGACTAGCGGGACCCTACGAGCAGTACTTC.

This clonotype came up a few times. The V gene is TRBV19, the J gene TRBJ1-3; D not certain. The CDR3 spans 15 residues. From germline, CDR1 is LNHDA and CDR2 SQIVND (reference sequence). With 3 bases removed from V and 0 bases from J, the gap between germline ends came to 9 bases. The CDR3 loop is CASSIGRISGNTIYF. CDR3 sequence (DNA): TGTGCCAGTAGTATTGGACGGATCTCTGGAAACACCATATATTTT.

This clonotype was recorded a few times. V is TRBV4-3 and J is TRBJ2-3, with 10 bases matching TRBD2. Germline V CDR1 and CDR2: LGHNA, YSLEER. V lost 4 bases, J lost 3 bases, and 7 bases stayed unmatched. The CDR3 is 16 residues long. CDR3 residues: CASSPEAGGTTDTQYF. CDR3 in DNA: TGCGCCAGCAGCCCTGAAGCGGGAGGGACGACAGATACGCAGTATTTT.

The rearrangement uses TRBV28 and TRBJ2-1; D possibly corresponds to TRBD1 (5 bases). The CDR3 runs to 12 residues. Between the trimmed V and J ends, which lost 5 bases and 13 bases, there was a span of 15 bases. Germline values: CDR1 MDHEN, CDR2 SYDVKM. CDR3 in amino acids: CASSPPEGDQFF. CDR3 DNA sequence: TGTGCCAGCAGTCCCCCGGAAGGGGATCAGTTCTTC.

This chain links TRBV6-5 with TRBJ1-2, with 8 nucleotides matching TRBD1. V was pared by 2 bases and J by 5 bases, with 4 bases of the junction left unmatched. In germline, CDR1 is MNHEY, CDR2 SVGAGI. The length of the CDR3 is 14 residues. The DNA of the CDR3 is TGTGCCAGCAGTTACCCGGACAGGGAATATGGCTACACCTTC. Amino acid sequence: CASSYPDREYGYTF.

V is TRBV20-1 and J is TRBJ1-6; D is ambiguous. The CDR3 has 14 residues. With 2 bases removed from V and 5 bases from J, the gap between germline ends came to 10 bases. Germline CDR1 DFQATT, CDR2 SNEGSKA (reference sequence). The CDR3 bases are TGCAGTGCTAGACTCGTCTTAAATAATTCACCCCTCCACTTT. It translates to CSARLVLNNSPLHF.

The CDR3 DNA follows: TGTGCCAGCAGTTTAGCGACAGGGGTAAGCAATCAGCCCCAGCATTTT. Translating gives CASSLATGVSNQPQHF. The gene calls are TRBV12-3 or TRBV12-4 and TRBJ1-5, with 8 positions matching TRBD1. This CDR3 has 16 amino acids. The V segment lost 0 bases and the J segment 1 base; nucleotides outside the gene matches: 2.

This clonotype appeared many times. V gene TRBV7-9 combines with J gene TRBJ2-2; D gene unclear. The CDR3 has 12 residues. Germline CDR1 and CDR2: SEHNR and FQNEAQ (reference sequence). V was shortened by 5 bases and J by 7 bases, with 8 bases between the two germline ends. In DNA, the CDR3 is TGTGCCAGCAGCCCTCGGAACGGGGAGCTGTTTTTT. It codes for CASSPRNGELFF.

Notes on this clonotype: This sequence may be a read error, since a much larger clone differs from it by one base. This sequence joins TRBV15 and TRBJ1-3; no firm D call. The CDR3 length is 14 residues. V was shortened by 6 bases and J by 3 bases, with 12 bases between the two germline ends. The germline V gene encodes CDR1 LNHNV and CDR2 YYDKDF (reference sequence). The chain's CDR3 is CATRSSGFGNTIYF. Written as DNA, the CDR3 is TGTGCCACCAGGTCCTCTGGCTTTGGAAACACCATATATTTT.

The rearrangement joins TRBV7-8 to TRBJ1-4; D is uncertain. V lost 1 base, J lost 11 bases, and 8 bases lay in between. There are 12 residues in the CDR3. Germline V gene data show CDR1 as SGHVS and CDR2 as FQNEAQ. CDR3 nucleotides: TGTGCCAGCAGCTTAGAGAACAGTAAACTGTTTTTT. Protein: CASSLENSKLFF.

This clonotype came up a few times. The genes are TRBV20-1 and TRBJ1-4, with a weak D call TRBD1 (5 bases). The V end lost 6 bases, the J end lost 8 bases, and 16 bases lay between the germline ends. Germline V gene sequence: CDR1 DFQATT, CDR2 SNEGSKA (reference sequence). The CDR3 sequence is 13 residues long. The CDR3 is CSAWGVREEKLFF. DNA of the CDR3: TGCAGTGCCTGGGGGGTCCGAGAGGAAAAACTGTTTTTT.

This clonotype was counted only a few times. A read error may account for a junction end that differs from germline. The V and J genes are TRBV7-7 and TRBJ2-1; 13 bases match TRBD2. CDR3 size: 16 residues. From germline, CDR1 is SSHAT and CDR2 FNYEAQ (reference sequence). CDR3 DNA: TGTGCTAGCAGCCCGTGGACTAGCGGGAGCTGGGATGAGCAGTTCTTC. It yields the protein CASSPWTSGSWDEQFF.

Written as DNA, the CDR3 is TGTGCCAGCAGCCAAGGACAGGGAAACTCTGGAAACACCATATATTTT. This sequence encodes CASSQGQGNSGNTIYF. V and J are TRBV6-2 or TRBV6-3 and TRBJ1-3; 8 bases fit TRBD1. Trimming took 6 bases from V and 0 from J; bases not matched to a gene: 7. The CDR3 is made up of 16 amino acids. CDR1 is MNHEY, CDR2 SVGEGT, per germline.

This clonotype was seen many times. The V and J genes are TRBV28 and TRBJ2-1; D is undetermined. Germline V CDR1 and CDR2: MDHEN, SYDVKM. Trimming pared 9 bases from V and 0 bases from J, leaving 21 bases between. The CDR3 loop spans 17 amino acids. The CDR3 here is CASRTDQIRISYNEQFF. The CDR3, as DNA: TGTGCCAGTCGGACGGACCAAATCCGTATCTCCTACAATGAGCAGTTCTTC.

This clonotype has a handful of counts. The chain employs TRBV5-1 and TRBJ2-7, with D uncertain. This CDR3 spans 11 amino acids. CDR1 SGHRS and CDR2 YFSETQ come from the germline V gene. V lost 3 bases and J lost 6, with 7 bases in between. CDR3 DNA: TGCGCCAGCAGCTCTACGTCCGAGCAGTACTTC. Its protein product is CASSSTSEQYF.